The 10 T cell receptor beta chains below were found in one sample sequenced in a study of shared clonotypes between healthy human individuals. TCRdb's copy holds only in-frame clones and misses some; the assay was immunoSEQ multiplex PCR. The sample yields some 2.1 million clones, roughly 94% seen once. The sequencing sample was made of naive CD4+ T cells sorted from blood. Subset noted: CD45RA+ positively selected. The receptors stem from a man aged 18 to 30 in good health.

The chain has TRBV9 and TRBJ2-7; a weak D match, TRBD1 (5 bases). Trimming took 2 bases from V and 6 from J, leaving 12 bases between them. Germline values: CDR1 SGDLS, CDR2 YYNGEE. The CDR3 consists of 13 residues. CDR3 in amino acids: CASSVYDSAEQYF. The CDR3, as DNA: TGTGCCAGCAGCGTGTACGACAGCGCCGAGCAGTACTTC.

The chain recombines TRBV7-9 with TRBJ1-2; D unclear. The germline V and J ends were trimmed by 3 bases and 8 bases, with 10 bases remaining between them. Germline CDR1 and CDR2: SEHNR and FQNEAQ (reference sequence). The CDR3 consists of 12 residues. CDR3: CASSFNHEGYTF. The CDR3 bases are TGTGCCAGCAGCTTTAACCACGAAGGCTACACCTTC.

This chain uses TRBV2 with TRBJ2-2; possibly TRBD1 or TRBD2 for D (5 bases each). V was shortened by 10 bases and J by 0 bases, with 15 bases between the two germline ends. The germline CDR1 and CDR2 sequences are SNHLY and FYNNEI. The CDR3 loop spans 15 amino acids. The CDR3, as DNA: TGTGCCACAAAACTCGGGACGGCGAACACCGGGGAGCTGTTTTTT. This codes for CATKLGTANTGELFF.

The J gene is TRBJ2-3, the V gene TRBV30, with TRBD2 as a possible D gene (5 bases). CDR1 is GTSNPN and CDR2 is SVGIG in the germline V gene (reference sequence). The CDR3 has 16 amino acids. V shed 0 bases and J shed 0 bases, with 13 bases lying between them. The CDR3, as DNA: TGTGCCTGGAGTGTACTAGACTTCTCTAGCACAGATACGCAGTATTTT. It specifies CAWSVLDFSSTDTQYF.

This chain connects TRBV6-6 to TRBJ1-5, with 7 bases aligning to TRBD1. The V gene end was trimmed by 2 bases and the J gene end by 5 bases; junction bases not matched to a gene: 6. In germline, CDR1 is MNHNY, CDR2 SVGAGI (reference sequence). The CDR3 loop spans 15 amino acids. CDR3 region: CASSYGSTGDQPQHF. The CDR3 region has the DNA TGTGCCAGCAGTTACGGGTCCACAGGGGATCAGCCCCAGCATTTT.

J is TRBJ2-5 and V is TRBV10-3; tentative D call: TRBD2 (6 bases). With 4 bases removed from V and 3 bases from J, the gap between germline ends came to 18 bases. Per the germline V gene, CDR1 is ENHRY and CDR2 is SYGVKD. The CDR3 runs 16 residues. The CDR3, as DNA: TGTGCCATCAGTGGGACTGGGCGGGGAGAGAAAGAGACCCAGTACTTC. Translating it yields CAISGTGRGEKETQYF.

The rearrangement links TRBV7-9 to TRBJ1-6; tentative D call: TRBD1 (5 bases). CDR1 and CDR2 from the germline V gene are SEHNR and FQNEAQ (reference sequence). V was trimmed by 4 bases and J by 10 bases, leaving 20 bases between them. This CDR3 region has 16 residues. CDR3 residues: CASSSTVRQGGSPLHF. CDR3 DNA sequence: TGTGCCAGCAGCTCAACCGTAAGGCAGGGAGGGTCACCCCTCCACTTT.

The rearrangement uses TRBV19 and TRBJ2-2; D gene uncertain. Germline CDR1 LNHDA, CDR2 SQIVND (reference sequence). The length of the CDR3 is 13 residues. V was shortened by 6 bases and J by 4 bases, with 9 bases between the two germline ends. CDR3 DNA: TGTGCCAGTAGGGACGGCCTCACCGGGGAGCTGTTTTTT. Encoded protein: CASRDGLTGELFF.

This chain uses TRBV5-1 with TRBJ1-3, with 12 bases identical to TRBD1. The trim removed 1 base at V and 4 bases at J, leaving 9 bases unmatched. CDR1 SGHRS and CDR2 YFSETQ come from the germline V gene. This CDR3 contains 18 residues. CDR3 nucleotides: TGCGCCAGCAGCTTGCTCCCGGGACAGGGGGCCTCAGGAAACACCATATATTTT. Residues: CASSLLPGQGASGNTIYF.

This rearrangement joins TRBV10-3 to TRBJ1-4; no firm D call. Deletions cut 8 bases from V and 0 bases from J, with 16 bases between. The CDR3 runs 16 residues. Germline loops: CDR1 ENHRY, CDR2 SYGVKD. CDR3 DNA sequence: TGTGCCATCGCGGAGAGCAGTCTTGCAACTAATGAAAAACTGTTTTTT. Its protein is CAIAESSLATNEKLFF.